This T cell receptor (beta chain) was identified in a study of T cells after posttransplantation cyclophosphamide. Regarding the study as a whole: Recipient CMV seropositivity and CMV reactivation strongly tracked TRB clonality. TRB overlap between skin or GI tissue T cells and blood was limited. Donor CD8+ memory clones often dominated recipient blood repertoires at later times.

The CDR3 has 13 amino acids. Trimming shortened V by 4 bases and J by 13 bases, and 14 bases separated the two germline ends. The germline V gene has CDR1 ENHRY and CDR2 SYGVKD. On this clone itself: The antigen is not known.

Treatment was busulfan-fludarabine conditioning, a marrow graft, and cyclophosphamide on days +3 and +4. Sequencing used immunoSEQ multiplex PCR; TCRdb keeps in-frame clones, though not all of them. Among about 2,400 clones, about 85% were seen once, and the ten largest hold over 20%. Sequences were derived from PBMCs, sampled after allogeneic stem cell transplant with posttransplant cyclophosphamide. The rearrangement joins TRBV10-3 to TRBJ1-6; no reliable D call. This receptor was identified in a young adult male patient who received an allogeneic stem cell transplant from a related donor, was CMV-positive, and had acute GVHD only. Some of the T cells may derive from the graft donor. CDR3 sequence: CAISVGGSSPLHF. CDR3 bases: TGTGCCATCAGTGTTGGCGGCTCATCGCCCCTCCACTTT.